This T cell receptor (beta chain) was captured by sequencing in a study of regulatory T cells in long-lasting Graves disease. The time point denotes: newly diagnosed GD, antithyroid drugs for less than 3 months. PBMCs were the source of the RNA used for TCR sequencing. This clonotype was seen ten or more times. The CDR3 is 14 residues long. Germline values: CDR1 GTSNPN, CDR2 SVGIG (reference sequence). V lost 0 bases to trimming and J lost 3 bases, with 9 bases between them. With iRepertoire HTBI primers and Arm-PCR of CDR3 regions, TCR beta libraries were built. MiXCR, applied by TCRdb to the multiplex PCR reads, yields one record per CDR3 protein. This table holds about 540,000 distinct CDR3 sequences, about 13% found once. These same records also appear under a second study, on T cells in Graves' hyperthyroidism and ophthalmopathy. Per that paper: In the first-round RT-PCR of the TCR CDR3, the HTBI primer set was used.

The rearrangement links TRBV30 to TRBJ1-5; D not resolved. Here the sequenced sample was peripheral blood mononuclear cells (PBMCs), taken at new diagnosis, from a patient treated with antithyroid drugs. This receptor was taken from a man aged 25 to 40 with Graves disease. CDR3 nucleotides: TGTGCCTGGAGTGTTGACCGGGACAATCAGCCCCAGCATTTT. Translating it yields CAWSVDRDNQPQHF.